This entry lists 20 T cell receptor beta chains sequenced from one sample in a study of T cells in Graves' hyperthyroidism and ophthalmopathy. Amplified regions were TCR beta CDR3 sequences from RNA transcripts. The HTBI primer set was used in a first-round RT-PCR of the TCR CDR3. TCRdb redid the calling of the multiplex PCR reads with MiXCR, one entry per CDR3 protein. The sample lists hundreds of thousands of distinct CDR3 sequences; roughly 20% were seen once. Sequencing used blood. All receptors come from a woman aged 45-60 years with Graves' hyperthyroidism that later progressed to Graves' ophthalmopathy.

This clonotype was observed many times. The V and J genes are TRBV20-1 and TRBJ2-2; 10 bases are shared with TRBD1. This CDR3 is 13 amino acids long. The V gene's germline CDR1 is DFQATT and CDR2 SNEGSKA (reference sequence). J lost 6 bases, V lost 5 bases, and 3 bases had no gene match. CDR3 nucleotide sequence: TGCAGTGCTGACAGGGGGCCGGCCGGGGAGCTGTTTTTT. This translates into CSADRGPAGELFF.

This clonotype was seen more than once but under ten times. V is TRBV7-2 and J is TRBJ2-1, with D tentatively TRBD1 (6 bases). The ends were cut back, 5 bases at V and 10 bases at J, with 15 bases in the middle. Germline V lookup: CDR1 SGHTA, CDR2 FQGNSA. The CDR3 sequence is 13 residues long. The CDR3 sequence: CASSPPAGAEQFF. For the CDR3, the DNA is TGTGCCAGCAGCCCCCCCGCAGGGGCCGAGCAGTTCTTC.

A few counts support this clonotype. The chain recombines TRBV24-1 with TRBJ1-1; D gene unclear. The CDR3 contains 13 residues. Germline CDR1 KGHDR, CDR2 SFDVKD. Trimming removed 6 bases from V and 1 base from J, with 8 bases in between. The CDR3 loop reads CATSRSPNTEAFF. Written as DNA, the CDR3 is TGTGCCACCAGTCGCAGTCCGAACACTGAAGCTTTCTTT.

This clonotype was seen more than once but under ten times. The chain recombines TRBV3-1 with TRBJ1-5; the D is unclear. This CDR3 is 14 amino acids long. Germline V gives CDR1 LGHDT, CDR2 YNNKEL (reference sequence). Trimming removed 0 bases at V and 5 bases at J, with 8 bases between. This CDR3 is CASSQEPKDQPQHF. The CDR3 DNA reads TGTGCCAGCAGCCAAGAACCTAAGGATCAGCCCCAGCATTTT. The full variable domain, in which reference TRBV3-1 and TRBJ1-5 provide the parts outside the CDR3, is DTAVSQTPKYLVTQMGNDKSIKCEQNLGHDTMYWYKQDSKKFLKIMFSYNNKELIINETVPNRFSPKSPDKAHLNLHINSLELGDSAVYFCASSQEPKDQPQHFGDGTRLSIL.

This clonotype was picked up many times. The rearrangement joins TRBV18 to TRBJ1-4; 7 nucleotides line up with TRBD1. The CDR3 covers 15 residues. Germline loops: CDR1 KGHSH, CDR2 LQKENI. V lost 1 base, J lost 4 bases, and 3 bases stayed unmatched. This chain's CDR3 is CASSPQGDSNEKLFF. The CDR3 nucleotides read TGTGCCAGCTCACCACAAGGGGACAGTAATGAAAAACTGTTTTTT. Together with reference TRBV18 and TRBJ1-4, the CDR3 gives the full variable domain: NAGVMQNPRHLVRRRGQEARLRCSPMKGHSHVYWYRQLPEEGLKFMVYLQKENIIDESGMPKERFSAEFPKEGPSILRIQQVVRGDSAAYFCASSPQGDSNEKLFFGSGTQLSVL.

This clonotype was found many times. The CDR3 region is CASSLSWIGPEAFF. The DNA for the CDR3 is TGTGCCAGCAGCTTGTCGTGGATAGGCCCTGAAGCTTTCTTT. This rearrangement joins TRBV11-2 to TRBJ1-1, with D hard to call. Germline V CDR1 and CDR2: SGHAT, FQNNGV. The CDR3 spans 14 residues. The V end lost 3 bases, the J end lost 6 bases, and 14 bases lay between the germline ends.

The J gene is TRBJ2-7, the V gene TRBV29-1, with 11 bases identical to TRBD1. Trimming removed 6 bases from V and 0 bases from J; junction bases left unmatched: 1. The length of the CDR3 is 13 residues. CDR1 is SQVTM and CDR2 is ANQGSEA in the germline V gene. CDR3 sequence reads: CSVGTGGSYEQYF. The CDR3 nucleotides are TGCAGCGTAGGGACAGGGGGCTCCTACGAGCAGTACTTC.

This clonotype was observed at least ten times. The CDR3 spells CASSPLDSPNEQFF. The CDR3 DNA follows: TGTGCCAGCTCACCACTAGACAGCCCCAATGAGCAGTTCTTC. The chain links TRBV18 to TRBJ2-1; tentative D call: TRBD1 (5 bases). Trimming took 1 base from V and 6 from J, leaving 10 bases between them. Germline values: CDR1 KGHSH, CDR2 LQKENI. The CDR3 covers 14 residues.

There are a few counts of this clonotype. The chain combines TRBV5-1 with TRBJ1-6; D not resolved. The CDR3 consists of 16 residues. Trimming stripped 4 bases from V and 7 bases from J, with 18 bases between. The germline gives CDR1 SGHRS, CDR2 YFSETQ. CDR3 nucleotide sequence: TGCGCCAGCAGCAGTGGCGTCGAATCGGGAAATTCACCCCTCCACTTT. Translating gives CASSSGVESGNSPLHF.

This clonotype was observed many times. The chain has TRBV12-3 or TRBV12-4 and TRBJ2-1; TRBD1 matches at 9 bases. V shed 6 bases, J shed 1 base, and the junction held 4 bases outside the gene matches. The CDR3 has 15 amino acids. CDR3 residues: CASRTDRGSYNEQFF. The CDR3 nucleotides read TGTGCCAGCAGAACCGACAGGGGGTCCTACAATGAGCAGTTCTTC.

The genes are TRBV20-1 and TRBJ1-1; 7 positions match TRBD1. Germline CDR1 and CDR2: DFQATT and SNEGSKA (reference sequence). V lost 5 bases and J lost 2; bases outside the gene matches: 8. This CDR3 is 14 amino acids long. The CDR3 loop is CSARPGQANTEAFF. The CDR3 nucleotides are TGCAGTGCTCGCCCTGGACAGGCTAACACTGAAGCTTTCTTT.

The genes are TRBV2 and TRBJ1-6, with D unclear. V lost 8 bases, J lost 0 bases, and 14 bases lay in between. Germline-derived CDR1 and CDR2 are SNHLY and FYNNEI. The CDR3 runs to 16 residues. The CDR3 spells CASGGFRSSYNSPLHF. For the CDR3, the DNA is TGTGCCAGCGGCGGTTTCCGTAGCTCCTATAATTCACCCCTCCACTTT.

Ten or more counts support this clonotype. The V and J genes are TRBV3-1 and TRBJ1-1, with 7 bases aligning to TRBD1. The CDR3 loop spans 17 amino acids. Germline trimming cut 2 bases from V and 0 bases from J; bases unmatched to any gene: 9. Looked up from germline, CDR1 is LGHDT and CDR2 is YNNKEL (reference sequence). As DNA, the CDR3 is TGTGCCAGCAGCCAATTAGGACAGGCGACGGTGAACACTGAAGCTTTCTTT. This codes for CASSQLGQATVNTEAFF.

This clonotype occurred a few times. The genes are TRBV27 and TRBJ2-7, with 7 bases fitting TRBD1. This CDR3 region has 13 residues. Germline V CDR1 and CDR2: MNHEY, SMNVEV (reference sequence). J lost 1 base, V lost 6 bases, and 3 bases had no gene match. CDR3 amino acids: CASSGQDSYEQYF. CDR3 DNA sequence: TGTGCCAGCAGCGGACAGGATTCCTACGAGCAGTACTTC.

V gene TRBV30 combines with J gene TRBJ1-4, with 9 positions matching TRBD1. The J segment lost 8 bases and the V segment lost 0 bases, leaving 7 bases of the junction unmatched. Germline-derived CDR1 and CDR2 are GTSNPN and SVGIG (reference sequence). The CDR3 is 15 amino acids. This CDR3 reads CAWSVWDREQEKLFF. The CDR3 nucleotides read TGTGCCTGGAGTGTGTGGGACAGGGAGCAAGAAAAACTGTTTTTT.

CDR3 residues: CASSSEIWEQYF. The CDR3, as DNA: TGCGCCAGCAGCTCCGAGATCTGGGAGCAGTACTTC. The gene calls are TRBV5-1 and TRBJ2-7; D unclear. Germline-derived CDR1 and CDR2 are SGHRS and YFSETQ. This CDR3 region has 12 residues. The V gene lost 3 bases and the J gene lost 7 bases, with 11 bases spanning the gap.

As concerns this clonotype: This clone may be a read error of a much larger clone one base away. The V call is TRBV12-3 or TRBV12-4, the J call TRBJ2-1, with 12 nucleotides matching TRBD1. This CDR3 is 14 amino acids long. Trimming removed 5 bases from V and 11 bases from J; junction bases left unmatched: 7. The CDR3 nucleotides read TGTGCCAGCAGTCGGGACAGGGGGCTAAATAAGCAGTTCTTC. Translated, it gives CASSRDRGLNKQFF.

The CDR3 bases are TGTGCCAGCAGCTTAACGACAGGGGATCAGCCCCAGCATTTT. Its protein product is CASSLTTGDQPQHF. This chain uses TRBV7-9 with TRBJ1-5, with 8 bases aligning to TRBD1. CDR1 and CDR2 (germline): SEHNR, FQNEAQ (reference sequence). The CDR3 length is 14 residues. V lost 2 bases, J lost 5 bases, and 2 bases stayed unmatched.

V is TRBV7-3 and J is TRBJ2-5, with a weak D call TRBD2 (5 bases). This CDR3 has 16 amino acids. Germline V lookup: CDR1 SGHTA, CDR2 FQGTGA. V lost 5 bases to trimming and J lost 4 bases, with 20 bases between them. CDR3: CASSPEPLGRGETQYF. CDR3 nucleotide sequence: TGTGCCAGCAGCCCCGAGCCACTAGGACGGGGAGAGACCCAGTACTTC.

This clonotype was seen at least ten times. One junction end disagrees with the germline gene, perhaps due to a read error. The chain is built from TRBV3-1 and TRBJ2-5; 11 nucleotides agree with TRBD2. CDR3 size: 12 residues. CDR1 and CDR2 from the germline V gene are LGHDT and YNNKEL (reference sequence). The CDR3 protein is CASSQGLAGFHF. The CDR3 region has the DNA TGTGCCAGCAGCCAAGGACTAGCGGGGTTTCACTTC.